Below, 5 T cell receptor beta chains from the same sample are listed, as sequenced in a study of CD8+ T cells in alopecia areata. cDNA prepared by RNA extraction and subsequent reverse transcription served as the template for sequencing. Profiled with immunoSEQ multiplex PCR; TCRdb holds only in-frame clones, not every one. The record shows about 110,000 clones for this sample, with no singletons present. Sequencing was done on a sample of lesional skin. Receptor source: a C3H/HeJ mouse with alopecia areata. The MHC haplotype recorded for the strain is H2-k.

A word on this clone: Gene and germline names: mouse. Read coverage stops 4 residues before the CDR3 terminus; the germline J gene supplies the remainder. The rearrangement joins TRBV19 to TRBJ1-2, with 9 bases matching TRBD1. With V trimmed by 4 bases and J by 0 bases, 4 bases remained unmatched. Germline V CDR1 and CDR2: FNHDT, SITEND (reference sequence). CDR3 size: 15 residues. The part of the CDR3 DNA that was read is TGTGCCAGCAGTCCACAGGGGGCTGCAAACTCC. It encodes CASSPQGAANS. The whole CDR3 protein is CASSPQGAANSDYTF.

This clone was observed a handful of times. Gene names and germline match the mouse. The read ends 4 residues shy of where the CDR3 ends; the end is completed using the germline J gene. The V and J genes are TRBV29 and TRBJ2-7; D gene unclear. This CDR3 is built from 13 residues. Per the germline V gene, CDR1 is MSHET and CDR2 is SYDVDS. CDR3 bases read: TGTGCTAGCAGTTTATCGAGCAGTTAT. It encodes CASSLSSSY. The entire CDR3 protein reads CASSLSSSYEQYF.

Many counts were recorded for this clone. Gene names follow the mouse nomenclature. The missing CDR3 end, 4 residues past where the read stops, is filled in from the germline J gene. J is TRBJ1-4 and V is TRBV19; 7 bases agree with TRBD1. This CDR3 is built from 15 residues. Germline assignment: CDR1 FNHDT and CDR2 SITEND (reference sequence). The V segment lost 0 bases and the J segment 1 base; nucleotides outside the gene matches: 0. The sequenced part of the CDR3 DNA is TGTGCCAGCAGTATAGACAGGGGTTCCAACGAA. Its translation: CASSIDRGSNE. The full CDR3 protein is CASSIDRGSNERLFF.

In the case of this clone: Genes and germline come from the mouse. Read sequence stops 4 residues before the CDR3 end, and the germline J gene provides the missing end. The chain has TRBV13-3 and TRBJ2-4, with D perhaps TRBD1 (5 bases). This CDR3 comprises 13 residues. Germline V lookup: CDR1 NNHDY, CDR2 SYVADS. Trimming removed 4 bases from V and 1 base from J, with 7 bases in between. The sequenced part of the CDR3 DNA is TGTGCCAGCAGTCGGACACGTCAAAAC. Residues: CASSRTRQN. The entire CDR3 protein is CASSRTRQNTLYF.

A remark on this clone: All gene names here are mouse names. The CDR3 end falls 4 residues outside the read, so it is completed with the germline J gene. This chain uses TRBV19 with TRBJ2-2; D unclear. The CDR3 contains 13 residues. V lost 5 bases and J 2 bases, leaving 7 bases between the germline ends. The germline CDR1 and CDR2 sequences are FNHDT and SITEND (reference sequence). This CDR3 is CASSPFNTGQLYF. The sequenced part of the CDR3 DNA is TGTGCCAGCAGCCCCTTTAACACCGGG.